This T cell receptor (beta chain) is from a study of a mutant IDH1 vaccine in newly diagnosed glioma. Study-level background: With temozolomide cycles, or 4-6 weeks after radiotherapy alone, vaccination was started.

The time point denotes: week 35, safety follow-up. One vaccine dose held 300 ug of mutant IDH1 20-mer peptide and came with topical imiquimod. Some clones are missing from TCRdb's copy, which holds only in-frame ones; the method was immunoSEQ multiplex PCR. The repertoire holds around 50,000 clones, with approximately 80% as singletons. The CDR3 sequence is 14 residues long. V lost 7 bases to trimming and J lost 4 bases, with 11 bases between them. Germline V lookup: CDR1 MNHEY, CDR2 SVGAGI. With regard to this clone: The antigen remains unidentified.

This clonotype was obtained from a man aged 35-49 years with glioma. The sample was PBMCs, taken from a glioma patient whose treatment included an IDH1 peptide vaccine. The chain links TRBV6-5 to TRBJ2-6; tentative D call: TRBD1 (5 bases). In DNA form, the CDR3 reads TGTGCCAGCACCTCAGGGTCAGGGGCCAACGTCCTGACTTTC. Residues: CASTSGSGANVLTF.